This TCR beta chain was observed in a study of shared clonotypes between healthy human individuals. Study information: The study drew on a couple of women and three men aged 18 to 49 as donors. Regarding the study as a whole: A limitation of the genetic and exposure-history diversity represented arose from few donors.

Several immunoSEQ plates held equal portions of the genomic DNA taken from each subset. Sequencing was performed with immunoSEQ multiplex PCR; in TCRdb, only in-frame clones are kept and a portion is missing. The data hold approximately 2.1 million clones, with about 92% observed a single time. Details on this clone: Antigen: not known.

Per the germline V gene, CDR1 is KGHSH and CDR2 is LQKENI. The V segment lost 6 bases and the J segment 2 bases; nucleotides outside the gene matches: 6. CDR3 length: 15 residues. The study enrolled healthy HIV-negative adults without recent acute infections or vaccinations as donors. This sequence was found in a man between 18 and 29 years old in good health. Some clones in this sample may be carry-over from other donors' samples. The chain combines TRBV18 with TRBJ2-3, with TRBD1 matching over 9 bases. Sequencing input: naive CD4+ T cells from PBMCs. The subset was: CD45RA+ positively selected. The CDR3 region is CASSFDRGYTDTQYF. CDR3 in DNA: TGTGCCAGCTCGTTTGACAGGGGGTACACAGATACGCAGTATTTT.